These T cell receptor beta chains were read from a single sample in a study of long-term antiretroviral therapy in people with HIV. Assay: immunoSEQ multiplex PCR; the TCRdb copy retains only in-frame clones and omits some. The sample lists about 8,600 clones, 78% occurring once. Sequencing was performed on unsorted PBMCs, taken 0.6 years before starting antiretroviral therapy. The receptor source for this set is a man in his forties with HIV. Each CDR3 is given with its conserved first and last residue. Each record gives: J gene, V gene, CDR3 length, D gene, clone size, CDR3 protein, CDR3 DNA. The D gene is left open where the match is weak. Clone size, where shown, is once, few, many, or a class for clones that have expanded.

TRBJ1-1,TRBV6-5,14,-,-,CASSPPGVNTEAFF,TGTGCCAGCAGTCCCCCGGGGGTGAACACTGAAGCTTTCTTT
TRBJ2-2,TRBV29-1,15,-,once,CSADSTGSPPGELFF,TGCAGCGCAGACTCGACAGGCTCCCCTCCGGGGGAGCTGTTTTTT
TRBJ2-5,TRBV15,16,TRBD2,-,CATSRGGREDWETQYF,TGTGCCACCAGCAGAGGGGGGAGGGAGGATTGGGAGACCCAGTACTTC
TRBJ2-2,TRBV5-1,14,-,-,CASSYDGGTGELFF,TGCGCCAGCAGCTATGATGGGGGGACCGGGGAGCTGTTTTTT
TRBJ1-1,TRBV4-1,17,-,-,CASSQDPSGAVNTEAFF,TGCGCCAGCAGCCAAGACCCCTCAGGGGCGGTGAACACTGAAGCTTTCTTT
TRBJ2-3,TRBV5-4,14,TRBD2,-,CASSLLAGEDTQYF,TGTGCCAGCAGCTTACTAGCGGGGGAAGATACGCAGTATTTT
TRBJ2-7,TRBV10-1,15,TRBD1,-,CASSKDRGGSYEQYF,TGCGCCAGCAGTAAGGACAGGGGGGGCTCCTACGAGCAGTACTTC
TRBJ2-4,TRBV6-5,15,TRBD1,-,CASSRTGGSRNIQYF,TGTGCCAGCAGTCGGACAGGGGGGTCAAGGAACATTCAGTACTTC
TRBJ1-1,TRBV7-2,14,-,-,CASSLDRMNTEAFF,TGTGCCAGCAGCTTAGACAGGATGAACACTGAAGCTTTCTTT
TRBJ2-1,TRBV7-9,14,-,-,CASSFPGRPNEQFF,TGTGCCAGCAGCTTCCCCGGCAGACCCAATGAGCAGTTCTTC
TRBJ2-7,TRBV7-9,14,TRBD2,-,CASSLGAGAYEQYF,TGTGCCAGCAGCTTGGGAGCGGGGGCCTACGAGCAGTACTTC
TRBJ1-4,TRBV7-2,14,-,once,CASSFGLDNEKLFF,TGTGCCAGCAGCTTTGGACTAGATAATGAAAAACTGTTTTTT
TRBJ1-2,TRBV5-1,14,-,-,CASSRAFTNYGYTF,TGCGCCAGCAGTCGGGCTTTTACTAACTATGGCTACACCTTC
TRBJ2-2,TRBV9,15,-,-,CASSVAGWDTGELFF,TGTGCCAGCAGCGTAGCTGGGTGGGACACCGGGGAGCTGTTTTTT
TRBJ1-2,TRBV6-5,14,TRBD1,-,CASSSTGANYGYTF,TGTGCCAGCAGTTCCACAGGGGCAAACTATGGCTACACCTTC
TRBJ2-7,TRBV30,11,-,-,CAWSLGYEQYF,TGTGCCTGGAGTCTAGGGTACGAGCAGTACTTC
TRBJ2-7,TRBV4-2,16,TRBD1,-,CASSQGVGGQANEQYF,TGTGCCAGCAGCCAAGGCGTCGGGGGACAGGCTAACGAGCAGTACTTC
TRBJ1-3,TRBV7-2,14,-,-,CASSLVSSGNTIYF,TGTGCCAGCAGCTTAGTAAGCTCTGGAAACACCATATATTTT
TRBJ1-4,TRBV5-1,13,TRBD1,-,CASRDSSFEKLFF,TGCGCCAGCCGGGACAGTAGCTTTGAAAAACTGTTTTTT
TRBJ1-2,TRBV7-9,13,-,-,CASSFGQDLYYTF,TGTGCCAGCAGCTTCGGGCAGGATCTCTACTACACCTTC
TRBJ2-7,TRBV30,16,-,-,CAWNIVRSLTAYEQYF,TGTGCCTGGAACATCGTCCGAAGTCTAACCGCCTACGAGCAGTACTTC
TRBJ2-1,TRBV5-4,16,-,-,CASTYDQDQTYNEQFF,TGTGCCAGCACCTACGACCAGGACCAGACCTACAATGAGCAGTTCTTC
TRBJ1-1,TRBV13,15,TRBD1,few,CASTAHRGANTEAFF,TGTGCCAGCACCGCCCACAGGGGCGCGAACACTGAAGCTTTCTTT
TRBJ2-3,TRBV7-9,14,TRBD1,-,CASSFGTGGYTQYF,TGTGCCAGCAGCTTCGGGACAGGGGGCTATACGCAGTATTTT
TRBJ1-2,TRBV5-1,12,-,-,CASRVDLGGYTF,TGCGCCAGCAGGGTAGACCTTGGGGGCTACACCTTC
TRBJ2-2,TRBV30,13,-,-,CAWSFGGTGELFF,TGTGCCTGGAGCTTCGGAGGGACCGGGGAGCTGTTTTTT
TRBJ2-2,TRBV2,16,TRBD2,-,CASSDIGSGGAGELFF,TGTGCCAGCAGTGATATCGGAAGCGGGGGGGCCGGGGAGCTGTTTTTT